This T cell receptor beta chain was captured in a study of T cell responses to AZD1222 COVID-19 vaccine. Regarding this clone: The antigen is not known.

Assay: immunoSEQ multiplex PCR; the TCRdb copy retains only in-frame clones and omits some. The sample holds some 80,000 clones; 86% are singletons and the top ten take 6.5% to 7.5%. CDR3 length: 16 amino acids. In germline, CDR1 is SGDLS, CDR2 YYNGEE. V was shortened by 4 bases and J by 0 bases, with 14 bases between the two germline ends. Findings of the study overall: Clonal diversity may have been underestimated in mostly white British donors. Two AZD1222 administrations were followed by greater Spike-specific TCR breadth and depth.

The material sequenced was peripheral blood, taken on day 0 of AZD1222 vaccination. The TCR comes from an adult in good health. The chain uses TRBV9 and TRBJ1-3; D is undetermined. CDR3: CASSTTTSYSGNTIYF. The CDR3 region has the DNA TGTGCCAGCAGCACAACCACGTCCTACTCTGGAAACACCATATATTTT.